A single sample gave rise to the 20 T cell receptor beta chains below, sequenced in a study of cytomegalovirus exposure and HLA in healthy donors. The PCR made use of 60 Vbeta and 13 Jbeta primers. TCRdb keeps only in-frame clones here, not all; method: immunoSEQ multiplex PCR. The sample consists of 84,000 or so clones, roughly 80% of them appearing once. The source material was PBMCs. The receptors originated from a boy between 10 and 17 years old in good health and CMV-seronegative.

J is TRBJ1-2 and V is TRBV6-1, with TRBD1 as a possible D gene (5 bases). Per the germline V gene, CDR1 is MNHNS and CDR2 is SASEGT. CDR3 length: 15 residues. V lost 2 bases to trimming and J lost 0 bases, with 10 bases between them. CDR3 protein: CASSESAGSNYGYTF. Here the CDR3 DNA reads TGTGCCAGCAGTGAATCCGCAGGGTCTAACTATGGCTACACCTTC.

This sequence joins TRBV5-1 and TRBJ2-4, with D tentatively TRBD2 (5 bases). The CDR3 totals 15 residues. CDR1 and CDR2 (germline): SGHRS, YFSETQ. The V and J ends lost 0 bases and 0 bases respectively, with 7 bases between them. The chain's CDR3 is CASSLAGRAKNIQYF. In nucleotides, the CDR3 is TGCGCCAGCAGCTTGGCGGGGAGAGCCAAAAACATTCAGTACTTC. The complete variable domain, with remaining parts taken from reference TRBV5-1 and TRBJ2-4, reads KAGVTQTPRYLIKTRGQQVTLSCSPISGHRSVSWYQQTPGQGLQFLFEYFSETQRNKGNFPGRFSGRQFSNSRSEMNVSTLELGDSALYLCASSLAGRAKNIQYFGAGTRLSVL.

This chain connects TRBV6-1 to TRBJ2-1, with a weak D call TRBD1 (6 bases). Trimming took 6 bases from V and 3 from J, leaving 9 bases between them. The germline V gene encodes CDR1 MNHNS and CDR2 SASEGT. The CDR3 has 13 amino acids. The CDR3 here is CASRKDSYNEQFF. The CDR3 DNA is TGTGCCAGCAGAAAGGACAGCTACAATGAGCAGTTCTTC.

This clone was seen only a few times. The V call is TRBV18, the J call TRBJ1-1; the match to TRBD1 covers 11 bases. The CDR3 covers 15 residues. CDR1 KGHSH and CDR2 LQKENI come from the germline V gene. J was trimmed by 5 bases and V by 1 base; bases with no gene match: 3. CDR3 nucleotides: TGTGCCAGCTCACCACTGGGGACAGGGGGGACTGAAGCTTTCTTT. Amino acid sequence: CASSPLGTGGTEAFF.

This clone was seen a single time. In nucleotides, the CDR3 is TGTGCCAGCAGCCCAGGAGGAGAAGGCTACACCTTC. This sequence encodes CASSPGGEGYTF. V is TRBV5-5 and J is TRBJ1-2; D unclear. Germline-derived CDR1 and CDR2 are SGHKS and YYEKEE (reference sequence). This CDR3 is 12 amino acids long. Trimming took 4 bases from V and 8 from J, leaving 12 bases between them.

The chain couples TRBV29-1 to TRBJ2-3, with unresolved D. CDR3 length equals 11 residues. With 7 bases removed from V and 4 bases from J, the gap between germline ends came to 9 bases. Germline values: CDR1 SQVTM, CDR2 ANQGSEA. For the CDR3, the DNA is TGCAGCGCTTCGTCCGCAGATACGCAGTATTTT. As protein: CSASSADTQYF.

The rearrangement uses TRBV6-5 and TRBJ2-1; 9 bases map to TRBD1. V was pared by 6 bases and J by 5 bases, with 8 bases of the junction left unmatched. Germline V gene sequence: CDR1 MNHEY, CDR2 SVGAGI. The length of the CDR3 is 15 residues. The CDR3 loop reads CASSFDRGGNNEQFF. The CDR3 nucleotides read TGTGCCAGCAGCTTCGACAGGGGGGGGAACAATGAGCAGTTCTTC.

The rearrangement joins TRBV29-1 to TRBJ2-5; 10 positions agree with TRBD1. CDR1 SQVTM and CDR2 ANQGSEA come from the germline V gene. The V and J ends lost 7 bases and 9 bases, in that order; junction bases with no gene match: 8. The CDR3 has 12 amino acids. Written as DNA, the CDR3 is TGCAGCGGAATGTCCGGGACAGGGGCCCAGTACTTC. It is translated as CSGMSGTGAQYF.

V and J are TRBV29-1 and TRBJ1-2; D might be TRBD1 (5 bases). Per germline, CDR1 SQVTM and CDR2 ANQGSEA. The V gene lost 0 bases and the J gene lost 7 bases, with 9 bases spanning the gap. This CDR3 region has 12 residues. CDR3 sequence (DNA): TGCAGCGTTGAAGAACCAGGGCCTGGCTACACCTTC. It translates to CSVEEPGPGYTF.

In its sample, this clone was seen once. The V and J genes are TRBV4-3 and TRBJ2-3; 8 bases align to TRBD1. Germline assignment: CDR1 LGHNA and CDR2 YSLEER. This CDR3 region has 15 residues. J gave up 7 bases and V 4 bases, and 10 bases lay outside the gene matches. The DNA for the CDR3 is TGCGCCAGCAGCCCCCGGGACAGGCTCAACCATACGCAGTATTTT. Translation: CASSPRDRLNHTQYF.

The gene calls are TRBV7-9 and TRBJ1-2; 8 nucleotides agree with TRBD1. The CDR3 spans 16 residues. V lost 5 bases to trimming and J lost 2 bases; unmatched junction nucleotides: 10. In germline, CDR1 is SEHNR, CDR2 FQNEAQ (reference sequence). CDR3 residues: CASSTTTGEGNYGYTF. CDR3 DNA: TGTGCCAGCAGCACCACGACAGGGGAGGGGAACTATGGCTACACCTTC.

The chain links TRBV9 to TRBJ1-6; TRBD1 agrees at 8 bases. This CDR3 comprises 15 residues. Germline V lookup: CDR1 SGDLS, CDR2 YYNGEE. Germline trimming cut 6 bases from V and 5 bases from J; bases unmatched to any gene: 7. As DNA, the CDR3 is TGTGCCAGCACCGAAACAGGGGGAGATAATTCACCCCTCCACTTT. It translates to CASTETGGDNSPLHF.

The genes are TRBV29-1 and TRBJ2-3; D is undetermined. Germline CDR1 SQVTM, CDR2 ANQGSEA. This CDR3 region has 13 residues. V lost 0 bases, J lost 4 bases, and 8 bases lay in between. CDR3 nucleotides: TGCAGCGTTGAAGATCTCCACTCAGATACGCAGTATTTT. This gives the protein CSVEDLHSDTQYF.

This chain uses TRBV2 with TRBJ2-1; 7 bases are a match to TRBD2. Unmatched junction bases numbered 6, after V lost 6 bases and J lost 7 bases. CDR3 length: 13 residues. The V gene's germline CDR1 is SNHLY and CDR2 FYNNEI. The CDR3 DNA reads as TGTGCCAGCAGGTCACTAGCGCCGAATGAGCAGTTCTTC. Its translation is CASRSLAPNEQFF. Based on the CDR3 plus reference TRBV2 and TRBJ2-1, the full variable domain is EPEVTQTPSHQVTQMGQEVILRCVPISNHLYFYWYRQILGQKVEFLVSFYNNEISEKSEIFDDQFSVERPDGSNFTLKIRSTKLEDSAMYFCASRSLAPNEQFFGPGTRLTVL.

The chain recombines TRBV29-1 with TRBJ2-7; possibly TRBD1 for D (5 bases). CDR3 length: 12 amino acids. V was shortened by 1 base and J by 3 bases, with 7 bases between the two germline ends. Per the germline V gene, CDR1 is SQVTM and CDR2 is ANQGSEA. The CDR3 DNA is TGCAGCGTTGAAGTGCAGGGCTACGAGCAGTACTTC. Amino acid sequence: CSVEVQGYEQYF.

The chain joins TRBV7-2 to TRBJ1-2; 9 nucleotides agree with TRBD1. The CDR3 totals 19 residues. Trimming at V came to 0 bases and at J to 2 bases, leaving 13 bases not matched to a gene. Germline V lookup: CDR1 SGHTA, CDR2 FQGNSA. The CDR3 DNA follows: TGTGCCAGCAGCTTAGCCCCAGGGATTAGGACAGGGGCGAACTATGGCTACACCTTC. As protein: CASSLAPGIRTGANYGYTF.

The chain has TRBV19 and TRBJ1-1; D perhaps matches TRBD1 (5 bases). The V gene lost 6 bases and the J gene lost 11 bases, with 13 bases spanning the gap. The CDR3 is 11 amino acids. Germline values: CDR1 LNHDA, CDR2 SQIVND (reference sequence). The CDR3 coding sequence is TGTGCCAGTAGCGAATTAAGACAGGCTTTCTTT. Encoded protein: CASSELRQAFF.

The rearrangement joins TRBV7-9 to TRBJ1-1; D might be TRBD1 (5 bases). The CDR3 length is 12 residues. The germline CDR1 and CDR2 sequences are SEHNR and FQNEAQ (reference sequence). The V end lost 6 bases, the J end lost 6 bases, and 11 bases lay between the germline ends. The CDR3 coding sequence is TGTGCCAGCAGAGGGAGGGGTGCTGAAGCTTTCTTT. It encodes CASRGRGAEAFF.

This chain links TRBV6-9 with TRBJ1-5; 7 bases match TRBD1. V lost 6 bases and J lost 3; bases outside the gene matches: 8. This CDR3 is built from 15 residues. In germline, CDR1 is MNHGY, CDR2 SVAAGI. The CDR3 region has the DNA TGTGCCAGCAGCTGGACAGGTAGGGTCAATCAGCCCCAGCATTTT. It codes for CASSWTGRVNQPQHF.

J is TRBJ1-5 and V is TRBV5-5, with a weak D call TRBD1 (6 bases). The germline gives CDR1 SGHKS, CDR2 YYEKEE (reference sequence). The V end was cut by 2 bases, the J end by 4 bases, with 7 bases between. This CDR3 has 13 residues. The CDR3 region is CASSFTGNQPQHF. DNA of the CDR3: TGTGCCAGCAGCTTTACAGGGAATCAGCCCCAGCATTTT.